This is a list of T cell receptor beta chains from one sample in a study of T cell responses to AZD1222 COVID-19 vaccine. Here immunoSEQ multiplex PCR was the method, and the copy in TCRdb shows in-frame clones only, minus some. The data hold approximately 43,000 clones, with approximately 88% observed a single time. Here the sequenced sample was peripheral blood, taken 28 days after the second AZD1222 dose. The source of these receptors is an adult who received the AZD1222 COVID-19 vaccine. CDR3s include the opening cysteine and the closing phenylalanine or tryptophan. D genes are given only for firm matches. A clone size is listed for some rows: how often the clone was seen (once, few, many), or a class if it is expanded.

v_call: TRBV18; cdr3_length: 14; j_call: TRBJ2-3; clone_size: NA; d_call: NA; cdr3_aa: CASSPQGPTDTQYF; cdr3_nt: TGTGCCAGCTCACCACAGGGGCCTACAGATACGCAGTATTTT
v_call: TRBV4-3; cdr3_length: 15; j_call: TRBJ2-1; clone_size: NA; d_call: TRBD2; cdr3_aa: CASSQGGTTYNEQFF; cdr3_nt: TGCGCCAGCAGCCAAGGAGGGACTACCTACAATGAGCAGTTCTTC
v_call: TRBV10-3; cdr3_length: 14; j_call: TRBJ1-1; clone_size: NA; d_call: TRBD1; cdr3_aa: CAIRDRDMNTEAFF; cdr3_nt: TGTGCCATCAGGGACAGGGACATGAACACTGAAGCTTTCTTT
v_call: TRBV19; cdr3_length: 16; j_call: TRBJ2-5; clone_size: NA; d_call: TRBD2; cdr3_aa: CASSLTSGSFQETQYF; cdr3_nt: TGTGCCAGTAGTCTCACTAGCGGGAGCTTCCAAGAGACCCAGTACTTC
v_call: TRBV7-7; cdr3_length: 16; j_call: TRBJ2-3; clone_size: NA; d_call: TRBD2; cdr3_aa: CASSTGLAGNTDTQYF; cdr3_nt: TGTGCTAGCAGCACGGGACTAGCGGGAAACACAGATACGCAGTATTTT
v_call: TRBV4-1; cdr3_length: 15; j_call: TRBJ2-1; clone_size: NA; d_call: NA; cdr3_aa: CASSQDFGGYNEQFF; cdr3_nt: TGCGCCAGCAGCCAAGATTTTGGAGGGTACAATGAGCAGTTCTTC
v_call: TRBV19; cdr3_length: 12; j_call: TRBJ2-1; clone_size: NA; d_call: NA; cdr3_aa: CASSMIPSEQFF; cdr3_nt: TGTGCCAGTAGTATGATCCCTAGTGAGCAGTTCTTC
v_call: TRBV6-5; cdr3_length: 14; j_call: TRBJ2-1; clone_size: NA; d_call: NA; cdr3_aa: CASSYQIAVGEQFF; cdr3_nt: TGTGCCAGCAGTTACCAGATAGCGGTCGGTGAGCAGTTCTTC
v_call: TRBV5-5; cdr3_length: 15; j_call: TRBJ1-5; clone_size: NA; d_call: TRBD1; cdr3_aa: CASSLGGTANQPQHF; cdr3_nt: TGTGCCAGCAGCTTAGGGGGGACAGCTAATCAGCCCCAGCATTTT
v_call: TRBV7-2; cdr3_length: 14; j_call: TRBJ2-4; clone_size: NA; d_call: TRBD1; cdr3_aa: CASSSRTGVDIQYF; cdr3_nt: TGTGCCAGCAGCTCCAGGACAGGGGTCGACATTCAGTACTTC
v_call: TRBV2; cdr3_length: 15; j_call: TRBJ1-5; clone_size: NA; d_call: TRBD1; cdr3_aa: CASSGGGQGNQPQHF; cdr3_nt: TGTGCCAGCAGTGGTGGGGGACAGGGCAATCAGCCCCAGCATTTT
v_call: TRBV5-4; cdr3_length: 17; j_call: TRBJ1-3; clone_size: NA; d_call: TRBD1; cdr3_aa: CASSLRTGANSGNTIYF; cdr3_nt: TGTGCCAGCAGCTTACGGACAGGGGCCAACTCTGGAAACACCATATATTTT
v_call: TRBV3-1/TRBV3-2; cdr3_length: 16; j_call: TRBJ2-1; clone_size: NA; d_call: TRBD2; cdr3_aa: CASSQQAGGWHNEQFF; cdr3_nt: TGTGCCAGCAGCCAGCAAGCGGGGGGGTGGCACAATGAGCAGTTCTTC
v_call: TRBV2; cdr3_length: 13; j_call: TRBJ1-5; clone_size: NA; d_call: NA; cdr3_aa: CASRGEENQPQHF; cdr3_nt: TGTGCCAGCAGGGGGGAGGAAAATCAGCCCCAGCATTTT
v_call: TRBV3-1/TRBV3-2; cdr3_length: 14; j_call: TRBJ1-1; clone_size: NA; d_call: TRBD1; cdr3_aa: CASSLGGPGTEAFF; cdr3_nt: TGTGCCAGCAGCCTAGGGGGCCCAGGGACTGAAGCTTTCTTT
v_call: TRBV19; cdr3_length: 13; j_call: TRBJ2-3; clone_size: NA; d_call: TRBD2; cdr3_aa: CASNSGREDTQYF; cdr3_nt: TGTGCCAGTAATAGCGGGAGGGAAGATACGCAGTATTTT
v_call: TRBV7-2; cdr3_length: 14; j_call: TRBJ2-3; clone_size: NA; d_call: TRBD2; cdr3_aa: CASSSGLAPDTQYF; cdr3_nt: TGTGCCAGCAGCTCGGGACTAGCACCAGATACGCAGTATTTT
v_call: TRBV3-1/TRBV3-2; cdr3_length: 12; j_call: TRBJ1-2; clone_size: NA; d_call: NA; cdr3_aa: CASSQSLYGYTF; cdr3_nt: TGTGCCAGCAGCCAATCCCTCTATGGCTACACCTTC
v_call: TRBV27; cdr3_length: 13; j_call: TRBJ1-5; clone_size: few; d_call: NA; cdr3_aa: CASSLSAGQPQHF; cdr3_nt: TGTGCCAGCAGTTTATCGGCTGGTCAGCCCCAGCATTTT
v_call: TRBV4-2; cdr3_length: 13; j_call: TRBJ2-5; clone_size: NA; d_call: NA; cdr3_aa: CASSQAGGETQYF; cdr3_nt: TGTGCCAGCAGCCAAGCTGGAGGAGAGACCCAGTACTTC
v_call: TRBV5-4; cdr3_length: 13; j_call: TRBJ1-2; clone_size: few; d_call: NA; cdr3_aa: CASSLERSWGYTF; cdr3_nt: TGTGCCAGCAGCTTGGAGAGGTCTTGGGGCTACACCTTC
v_call: TRBV3-1/TRBV3-2; cdr3_length: 14; j_call: TRBJ1-1; clone_size: NA; d_call: TRBD1; cdr3_aa: CASSRSGGNTEAFF; cdr3_nt: TGTGCCAGCAGCCGATCAGGGGGGAACACTGAAGCTTTCTTT
v_call: TRBV14; cdr3_length: 12; j_call: TRBJ2-7; clone_size: NA; d_call: NA; cdr3_aa: CASSQTRYEQYF; cdr3_nt: TGTGCCAGCAGCCAAACTCGCTACGAGCAGTACTTC
v_call: TRBV6-5; cdr3_length: 15; j_call: TRBJ2-7; clone_size: NA; d_call: NA; cdr3_aa: CASSYSKQGGGEQYF; cdr3_nt: TGTGCCAGCAGTTACTCGAAACAGGGTGGTGGCGAGCAGTACTTC
v_call: TRBV19; cdr3_length: 16; j_call: TRBJ1-6; clone_size: NA; d_call: NA; cdr3_aa: CASSIRESSYNSPLHF; cdr3_nt: TGTGCCAGTAGTATACGGGAGAGCTCCTATAATTCACCCCTCCACTTT
v_call: TRBV10-2; cdr3_length: 15; j_call: TRBJ1-1; clone_size: once; d_call: TRBD1; cdr3_aa: CASSDRDRGYTEAFF; cdr3_nt: TGCGCCAGCAGTGACCGGGACAGGGGTTATACTGAAGCTTTCTTT
v_call: TRBV30; cdr3_length: 12; j_call: TRBJ1-1; clone_size: NA; d_call: NA; cdr3_aa: CAWSLTGLEAFF; cdr3_nt: TGTGCCTGGAGTCTTACAGGGTTGGAAGCTTTCTTT
v_call: TRBV19; cdr3_length: 15; j_call: TRBJ2-2; clone_size: NA; d_call: NA; cdr3_aa: CASGFGQVNTGELFF; cdr3_nt: TGTGCCAGTGGGTTCGGGCAGGTGAACACCGGGGAGCTGTTTTTT
v_call: TRBV28; cdr3_length: 22; j_call: TRBJ2-6; clone_size: NA; d_call: TRBD1; cdr3_aa: CASSLFSGLTGGHVTGANVLTF; cdr3_nt: TGTGCCAGCAGTTTATTCTCGGGGCTTACAGGGGGACATGTAACTGGGGCCAACGTCCTGACTTTC
v_call: TRBV6-5; cdr3_length: 15; j_call: TRBJ1-2; clone_size: NA; d_call: TRBD1; cdr3_aa: CASSYSPGQPYGYTF; cdr3_nt: TGTGCCAGCAGTTACAGTCCGGGACAGCCCTATGGCTACACCTTC
v_call: TRBV6-2/TRBV6-3; cdr3_length: 15; j_call: TRBJ2-1; clone_size: NA; d_call: TRBD2; cdr3_aa: CASSYGASGSDEQFF; cdr3_nt: TGTGCCAGCAGTTACGGCGCTAGCGGGAGCGATGAGCAGTTCTTC
v_call: TRBV7-3; cdr3_length: 12; j_call: TRBJ2-2; clone_size: once; d_call: TRBD2; cdr3_aa: CASSGGAGELFF; cdr3_nt: TGTGCCAGCAGCGGGGGGGCCGGGGAGCTGTTTTTT
v_call: TRBV18; cdr3_length: 14; j_call: TRBJ1-2; clone_size: NA; d_call: NA; cdr3_aa: CASSPIQGNYGYTF; cdr3_nt: TGTGCCAGCTCACCAATACAAGGCAACTATGGCTACACCTTC
v_call: TRBV7-2; cdr3_length: 15; j_call: TRBJ1-6; clone_size: NA; d_call: TRBD1; cdr3_aa: CASSLYPGGNSPLHF; cdr3_nt: TGTGCCAGCAGCTTGTATCCAGGGGGTAATTCACCCCTCCACTTT
v_call: TRBV5-1; cdr3_length: 17; j_call: TRBJ1-4; clone_size: NA; d_call: TRBD1; cdr3_aa: CASSRDRTLATNEKLFF; cdr3_nt: TGCGCCAGCAGCCGGGACAGAACCCTTGCAACTAATGAAAAACTGTTTTTT
v_call: TRBV11-2; cdr3_length: 16; j_call: TRBJ2-2; clone_size: once; d_call: NA; cdr3_aa: CASSTLFTSSTGELFF; cdr3_nt: TGTGCCAGCAGCACCCTCTTTACTAGCAGCACCGGGGAGCTGTTTTTT
v_call: TRBV3-1/TRBV3-2; cdr3_length: 16; j_call: TRBJ1-5; clone_size: NA; d_call: NA; cdr3_aa: CASTARRAGVNQPQHF; cdr3_nt: TGTGCCAGCACCGCCCGTCGAGCAGGGGTCAATCAGCCCCAGCATTTT
v_call: TRBV18; cdr3_length: 14; j_call: TRBJ1-3; clone_size: NA; d_call: NA; cdr3_aa: CASSPTGIGNTIYF; cdr3_nt: TGTGCCAGCTCACCAACGGGTATAGGAAACACCATATATTTT
v_call: TRBV3-1/TRBV3-2; cdr3_length: 13; j_call: TRBJ2-1; clone_size: NA; d_call: NA; cdr3_aa: CASSQTKNNEQFF; cdr3_nt: TGTGCCAGCAGCCAAACGAAAAACAATGAGCAGTTCTTC
v_call: TRBV12-3/TRBV12-4; cdr3_length: 11; j_call: TRBJ2-1; clone_size: few; d_call: NA; cdr3_aa: CASTYYNEQFF; cdr3_nt: TGTGCCAGCACCTACTACAATGAGCAGTTCTTC
v_call: TRBV19; cdr3_length: 17; j_call: TRBJ2-3; clone_size: NA; d_call: TRBD2; cdr3_aa: CASSIGTSGSRTDTQYF; cdr3_nt: TGTGCCAGTAGTATAGGGACTAGCGGGAGTCGGACAGATACGCAGTATTTT
v_call: TRBV5-1; cdr3_length: 13; j_call: TRBJ2-7; clone_size: NA; d_call: TRBD1; cdr3_aa: CASRGTVSYEQYF; cdr3_nt: TGCGCCAGCAGAGGGACAGTCTCCTACGAGCAGTACTTC
v_call: TRBV6-5; cdr3_length: 13; j_call: TRBJ1-2; clone_size: NA; d_call: NA; cdr3_aa: CASSQQGEGGYTF; cdr3_nt: TGTGCCAGCAGTCAACAGGGTGAGGGTGGCTACACCTTC
v_call: TRBV5-1; cdr3_length: 14; j_call: TRBJ2-7; clone_size: NA; d_call: NA; cdr3_aa: CASSIGGGSYEQYF; cdr3_nt: TGCGCCAGCAGCATAGGGGGTGGGTCCTACGAGCAGTACTTC
v_call: TRBV7-3; cdr3_length: 14; j_call: TRBJ1-1; clone_size: few; d_call: NA; cdr3_aa: CASSTTGFGTEAFF; cdr3_nt: TGTGCCAGCAGCACAACAGGGTTCGGCACTGAAGCTTTCTTT
v_call: TRBV3-1/TRBV3-2; cdr3_length: 17; j_call: TRBJ2-1; clone_size: NA; d_call: NA; cdr3_aa: CASSQRTGSPPHNEQFF; cdr3_nt: TGTGCCAGCAGCCAGCGCACAGGGTCCCCCCCCCACAATGAGCAGTTCTTC
v_call: TRBV5-6; cdr3_length: 14; j_call: TRBJ2-7; clone_size: NA; d_call: NA; cdr3_aa: CASSGRGISLKQYF; cdr3_nt: TGTGCCAGCAGCGGCCGGGGCATATCTCTCAAGCAGTACTTC
v_call: TRBV5-4; cdr3_length: 16; j_call: TRBJ2-7; clone_size: NA; d_call: TRBD1; cdr3_aa: CASSLQPTGGFNEQYF; cdr3_nt: TGTGCCAGCAGCTTACAACCGACAGGGGGTTTCAACGAGCAGTACTTC
v_call: TRBV5-1; cdr3_length: 15; j_call: TRBJ1-1; clone_size: NA; d_call: TRBD1; cdr3_aa: CASSANRGPGTEAFF; cdr3_nt: TGCGCCAGCAGCGCTAACAGGGGGCCTGGCACTGAAGCTTTCTTT
v_call: TRBV19; cdr3_length: 17; j_call: TRBJ2-2; clone_size: NA; d_call: TRBD2; cdr3_aa: CASSIYSGLAMTGELFF; cdr3_nt: TGTGCCAGTAGTATATATTCGGGACTAGCGATGACCGGGGAGCTGTTTTTT
v_call: TRBV5-1; cdr3_length: 16; j_call: TRBJ1-1; clone_size: once; d_call: NA; cdr3_aa: CASSVEPGLMNTEAFF; cdr3_nt: TGCGCCAGCAGCGTTGAACCGGGACTCATGAACACTGAAGCTTTCTTT
v_call: TRBV6-5; cdr3_length: 15; j_call: TRBJ1-5; clone_size: NA; d_call: TRBD1; cdr3_aa: CASRPWQGADQPQHF; cdr3_nt: TGTGCCAGCAGGCCCTGGCAGGGGGCCGATCAGCCCCAGCATTTT
v_call: TRBV4-2; cdr3_length: 13; j_call: TRBJ1-2; clone_size: NA; d_call: TRBD1; cdr3_aa: CASSQTGTYGYTF; cdr3_nt: TGTGCCAGCAGCCAGACAGGGACCTATGGCTACACCTTC
v_call: TRBV11-3; cdr3_length: 15; j_call: TRBJ2-1; clone_size: NA; d_call: NA; cdr3_aa: CASSLVLSEGNEQFF; cdr3_nt: TGTGCCAGCAGCTTAGTATTATCAGAGGGGAATGAGCAGTTCTTC